Given below is one T cell receptor (beta chain) in context. Its antigen is currently unknown. This sample was taken from a study of T cell responses to AZD1222 COVID-19 vaccine. Study-wide findings and caveats: CD4 TCRs covered the whole spike, strongest at regions 160-218 and 743-854. When two AZD1222 doses had been given, Spike-specific TCR breadth and depth rose. Most donors were white British and more were female, and clonal diversity was possibly underestimated.

Clones were read by immunoSEQ multiplex PCR, and TCRdb kept only the in-frame ones, dropping some. The sample records 150,000 or so clones, just over 90% being singletons. The V gene end was trimmed by 4 bases and the J gene end by 6 bases; junction bases not matched to a gene: 6. CDR3 length: 16 amino acids. In germline, CDR1 is LNHDA, CDR2 SQIVND (reference sequence). Sequenced here: peripheral blood, sampled 28 days after the second AZD1222 dose. The receptor comes from an adult who received the AZD1222 COVID-19 vaccine. This rearrangement joins TRBV19 to TRBJ2-1; 13 nucleotides match TRBD2. As DNA, the CDR3 is TGTGCCAGTAGTACGCGGACTAGCGGGAGCGGCAATGAGCAGTTCTTC. Residues: CASSTRTSGSGNEQFF.